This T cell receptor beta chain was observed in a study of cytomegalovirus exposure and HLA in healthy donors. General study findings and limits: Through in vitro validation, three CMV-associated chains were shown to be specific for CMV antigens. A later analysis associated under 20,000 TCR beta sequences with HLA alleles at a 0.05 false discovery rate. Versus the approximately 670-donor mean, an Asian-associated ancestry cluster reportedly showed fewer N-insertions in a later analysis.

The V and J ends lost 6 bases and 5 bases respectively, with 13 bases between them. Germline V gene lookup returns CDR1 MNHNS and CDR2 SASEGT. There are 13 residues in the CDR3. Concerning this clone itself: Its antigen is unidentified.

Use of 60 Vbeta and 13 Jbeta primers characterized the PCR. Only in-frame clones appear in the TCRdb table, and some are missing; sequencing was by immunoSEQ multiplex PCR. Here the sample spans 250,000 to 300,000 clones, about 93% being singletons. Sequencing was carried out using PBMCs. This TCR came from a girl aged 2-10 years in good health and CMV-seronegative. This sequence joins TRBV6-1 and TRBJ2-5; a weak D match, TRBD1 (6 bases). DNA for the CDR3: TGTGCCAGCAGGACGACAGGTGGGGAGACCCAGTACTTC. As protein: CASRTTGGETQYF.